This T cell receptor beta chain comes out of a study of blood T cell repertoires in COVID-19. The CDR3 is 15 amino acids. In germline, CDR1 is SGHDN, CDR2 FVKESK. J lost 2 bases, V lost 3 bases, and 6 bases had no gene match. The table came from immunoSEQ multiplex PCR; TCRdb's copy has only in-frame clones and leaves some out. The sample carries 200,000 to 250,000 clones, around 90% recorded once. The sample was peripheral blood. The TCR comes from a woman aged 18 to 35 who had recovered from COVID-19. V and J are TRBV14 and TRBJ1-2, with 7 bases lining up with TRBD1. The CDR3 here is CASSQGETGNYGYTF. CDR3 DNA sequence: TGTGCCAGCAGCCAGGGCGAGACAGGGAACTATGGCTACACCTTC.